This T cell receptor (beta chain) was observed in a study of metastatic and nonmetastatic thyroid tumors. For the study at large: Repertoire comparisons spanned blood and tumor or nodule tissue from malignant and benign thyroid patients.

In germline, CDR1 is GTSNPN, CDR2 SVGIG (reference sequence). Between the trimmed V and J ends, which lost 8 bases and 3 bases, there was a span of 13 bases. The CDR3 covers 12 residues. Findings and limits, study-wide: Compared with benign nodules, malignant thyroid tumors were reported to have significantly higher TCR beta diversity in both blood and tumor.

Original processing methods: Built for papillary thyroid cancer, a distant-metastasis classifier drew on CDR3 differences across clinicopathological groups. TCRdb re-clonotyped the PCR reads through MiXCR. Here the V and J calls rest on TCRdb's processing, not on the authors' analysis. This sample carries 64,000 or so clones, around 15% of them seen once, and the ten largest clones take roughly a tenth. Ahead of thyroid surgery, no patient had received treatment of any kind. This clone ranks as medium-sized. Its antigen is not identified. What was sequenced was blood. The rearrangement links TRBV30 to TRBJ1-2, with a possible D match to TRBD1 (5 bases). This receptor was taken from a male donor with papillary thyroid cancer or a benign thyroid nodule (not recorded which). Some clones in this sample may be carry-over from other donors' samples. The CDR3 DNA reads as TGTGCCGGAGAAGGGGACGACTATGGCTACACCTTC. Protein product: CAGEGDDYGYTF.